This T cell receptor (beta chain) comes out of a study of blood T cell dynamics during melanoma immunotherapy. About the study: Patients with metastatic melanoma got pembrolizumab or nivolumab-ipilimumab as first-line care. Overall study results and limits: Disease-control patients' PBMC repertoires became either more clonal or more diverse at W3.

A fixed DNA input of approximately 400 ng was used per bulk PBMC sample. TCRdb's table, derived via immunoSEQ multiplex PCR, lists solely in-frame clones and lacks some. Of about 9,700 clones in the sample, about 90% were seen once. V was trimmed by 4 bases and J by 9 bases, leaving 12 bases between them. The germline gives CDR1 MDHEN, CDR2 SYDVKM. This CDR3 spans 13 amino acids. Remarks on this clone: What it recognizes is unknown.

Time point specified: pre-treatment baseline. This receptor was obtained from a human donor with melanoma. Sequences were derived from blood, sampled from a patient treated with checkpoint blockade. The rearrangement uses TRBV28 and TRBJ1-4, with a weak D call TRBD1 (5 bases). CDR3 sequence reads: CASSWGMRKKLFF. For the CDR3, the DNA is TGTGCCAGCAGTTGGGGGATGAGAAAAAAACTGTTTTTT.